This T cell receptor beta chain was sequenced during a study of vaccination effects on CD4 cells after COVID-19. Study results and limitations: Marked contraction was observed in infection-induced and vaccine-induced clones late after vaccination. Of the vaccine-induced clones from healthy vaccinees, merely 1 of 255 recognized common cold coronaviruses as well.

ViraFEST used viral peptide pools to expand antigen-specific CD4+ T cells before sequencing. The culture ran for roughly ten days before CD4+ T cells were isolated. According to the study, vaccine recipients showed no prior SARS-CoV-2 infection and negative nucleocapsid antibodies. Wells containing approximately 2 million PBMC each were cultured with around 9.1 IU/ml IL-2 and 8.5 to 10 ug/ml peptides. Researchers swapped half the medium for IL-2 medium on both days 3 and 7. With 2 bases removed from V and 4 bases from J, the gap between germline ends came to 17 bases. The germline V gene has CDR1 LGHDT and CDR2 YNNKEL (reference sequence). The CDR3 runs 17 residues. This clone has just one count. Its antigen is still unknown. The same CDR3 is also encoded by other DNA sequences in this sample. Sequenced by immunoSEQ multiplex PCR; TCRdb stores in-frame clones only, minus some. The sample holds about 70,000 clones; about 80% are singletons and the top ten take approximately 12%.

This clonotype was sampled from a human donor who received a COVID-19 vaccine. The material was CD4+ T cells from PBMCs cultured with SARS-CoV-2 spike peptides, obtained before COVID-19 vaccination. The V call is TRBV3-1 (or the pseudogene TRBV3-2), the J call TRBJ2-2; TRBD2 might be the D (6 bases). This CDR3 reads CASSQMSALASTGELFF. In DNA form, the CDR3 reads TGTGCCAGCAGCCAAATGTCGGCCCTAGCGTCCACCGGGGAGCTGTTTTTT.